This TCR beta chain originates from a study of post-analysis software for immune sequencing data. Study results and caveats: Patients with multiple sclerosis recorded significantly lower normalized Chao1 diversity than controls, the study found. Relative to controls, patients had 4 or 5 TRBV segments at higher frequency, with TRBV5-6, TRBV5-1 and TRBV20-1 among these.

Included in the TCR beta cDNA libraries were unique molecular identifiers. Out of 1 to 10 million T cells, roughly 0.5 million cDNA molecules were generated. TCRdb reanalysed the PCR reads using MiXCR and keeps one entry per CDR3 protein. Of 250,000 to 300,000 distinct CDR3 sequences listed, about 40% are singletons. In regard to this clonotype: The antigen remains undetermined.

With 0 bases removed from V and 0 bases from J, the gap between germline ends came to 9 bases. The CDR3 totals 15 residues. Looked up from germline, CDR1 is MNHEY and CDR2 is SVGAGI. This receptor was identified in a girl aged 5 to 17 with multiple sclerosis. This chain joins TRBV6-5 and TRBJ2-7, with D unresolved. Input material: blood. For the CDR3, the DNA is TGTGCCAGCAGTTACTCGCCTCAGAGCTCCTACGAGCAGTACTTC. It yields the protein CASSYSPQSSYEQYF.